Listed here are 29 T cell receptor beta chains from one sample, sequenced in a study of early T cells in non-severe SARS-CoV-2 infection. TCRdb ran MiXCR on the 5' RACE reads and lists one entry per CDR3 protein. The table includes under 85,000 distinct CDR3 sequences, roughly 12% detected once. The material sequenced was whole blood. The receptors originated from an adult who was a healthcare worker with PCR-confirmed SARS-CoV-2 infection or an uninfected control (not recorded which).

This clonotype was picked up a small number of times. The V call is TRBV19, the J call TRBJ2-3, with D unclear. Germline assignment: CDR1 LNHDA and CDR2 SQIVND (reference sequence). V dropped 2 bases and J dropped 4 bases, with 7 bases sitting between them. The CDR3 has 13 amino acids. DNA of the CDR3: TGTGCCAGTAGTATAAGCTGGTCAGATACGCAGTATTTT. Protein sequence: CASSISWSDTQYF.

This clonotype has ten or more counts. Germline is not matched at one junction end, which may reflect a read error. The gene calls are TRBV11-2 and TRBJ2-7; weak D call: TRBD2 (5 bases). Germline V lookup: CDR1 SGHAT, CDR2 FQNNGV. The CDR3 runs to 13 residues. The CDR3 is CASSPGVGIPLQF. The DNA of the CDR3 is TGTGCCAGCAGCCCCGGGGTCGGGATACCCCTACAGTTC.

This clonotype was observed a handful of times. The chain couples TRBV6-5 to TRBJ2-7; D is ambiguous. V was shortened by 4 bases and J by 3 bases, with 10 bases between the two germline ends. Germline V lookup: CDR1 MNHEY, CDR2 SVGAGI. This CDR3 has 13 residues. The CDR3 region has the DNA TGTGCCAGCAGTTCCTCAGAGAGCTACGAGCAGTACTTC. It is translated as CASSSSESYEQYF.

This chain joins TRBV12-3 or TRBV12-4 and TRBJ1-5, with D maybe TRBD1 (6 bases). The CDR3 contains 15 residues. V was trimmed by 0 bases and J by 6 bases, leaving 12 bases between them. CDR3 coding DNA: TGTGCCAGCAGTTTAGCCAACAGGGAGGGTCAGCCCCAGCATTTT. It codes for CASSLANREGQPQHF.

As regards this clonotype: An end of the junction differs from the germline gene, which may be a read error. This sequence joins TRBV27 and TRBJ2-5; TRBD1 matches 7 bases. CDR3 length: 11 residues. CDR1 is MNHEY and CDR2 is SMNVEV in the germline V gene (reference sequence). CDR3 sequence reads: CASRPKRGRSF. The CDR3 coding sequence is TGTGCCAGCAGACCCAAGAGGGGGCGCAGTTTC.

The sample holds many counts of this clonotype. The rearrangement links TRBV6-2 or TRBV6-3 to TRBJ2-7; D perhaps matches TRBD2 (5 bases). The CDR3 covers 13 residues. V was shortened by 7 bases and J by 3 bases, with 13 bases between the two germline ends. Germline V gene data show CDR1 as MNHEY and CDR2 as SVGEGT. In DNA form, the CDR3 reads TGTGCCAGCACGGCTAGCCCCATCTACGAGCAGTACTTC. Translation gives CASTASPIYEQYF.

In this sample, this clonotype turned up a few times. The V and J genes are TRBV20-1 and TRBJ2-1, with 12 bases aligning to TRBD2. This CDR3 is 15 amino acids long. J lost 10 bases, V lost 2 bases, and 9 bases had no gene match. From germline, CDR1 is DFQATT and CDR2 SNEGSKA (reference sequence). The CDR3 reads CSARQMTSGSEEQFF. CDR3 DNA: TGCAGTGCTAGACAGATGACTAGCGGGAGTGAAGAGCAGTTCTTC.

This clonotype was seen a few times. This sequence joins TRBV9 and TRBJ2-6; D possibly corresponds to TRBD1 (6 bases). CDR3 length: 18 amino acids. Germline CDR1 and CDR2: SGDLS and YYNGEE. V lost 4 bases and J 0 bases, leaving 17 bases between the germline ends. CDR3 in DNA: TGTGCCAGCAGCCCCCTTTTACAGGGTAGCTCTGGGGCCAACGTCCTGACTTTC. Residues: CASSPLLQGSSGANVLTF.

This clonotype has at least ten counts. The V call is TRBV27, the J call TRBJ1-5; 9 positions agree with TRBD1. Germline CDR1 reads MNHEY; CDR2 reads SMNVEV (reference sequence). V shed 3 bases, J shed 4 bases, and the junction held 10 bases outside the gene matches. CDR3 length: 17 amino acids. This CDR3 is CASSFRGDRAGNQPQHF. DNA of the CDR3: TGTGCCAGCAGTTTCCGCGGGGACAGGGCAGGGAATCAGCCCCAGCATTTT.

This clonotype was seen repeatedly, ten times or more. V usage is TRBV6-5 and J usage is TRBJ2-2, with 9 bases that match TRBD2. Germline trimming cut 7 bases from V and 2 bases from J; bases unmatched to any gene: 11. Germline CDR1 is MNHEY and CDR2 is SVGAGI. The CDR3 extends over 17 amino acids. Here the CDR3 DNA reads TGTGCCAGCACCCAAGGTCTAGCGGGACCCAACACCGGGGAGCTGTTTTTT. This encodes CASTQGLAGPNTGELFF.

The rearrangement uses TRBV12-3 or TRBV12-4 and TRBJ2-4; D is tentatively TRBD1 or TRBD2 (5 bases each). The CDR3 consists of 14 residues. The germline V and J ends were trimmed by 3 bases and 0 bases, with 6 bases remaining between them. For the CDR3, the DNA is TGTGCCAGCAGTTTGGGGACAGCCAAAAACATTCAGTACTTC. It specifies CASSLGTAKNIQYF.

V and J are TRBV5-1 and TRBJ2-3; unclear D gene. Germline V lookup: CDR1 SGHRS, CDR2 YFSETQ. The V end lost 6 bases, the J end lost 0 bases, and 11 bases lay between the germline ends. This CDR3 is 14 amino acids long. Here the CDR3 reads CASTRGGSTDTQYF. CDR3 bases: TGCGCCAGCACCCGAGGCGGTAGCACAGATACGCAGTATTTT. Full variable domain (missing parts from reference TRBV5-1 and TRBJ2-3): KAGVTQTPRYLIKTRGQQVTLSCSPISGHRSVSWYQQTPGQGLQFLFEYFSETQRNKGNFPGRFSGRQFSNSRSEMNVSTLELGDSALYLCASTRGGSTDTQYFGPGTRLTVL.

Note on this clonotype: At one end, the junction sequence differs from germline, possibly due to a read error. CDR3 amino acids: CVIKRGWLVAEETQYF. CDR3 nucleotides: TGTGTCATCAAGAGGGGGTGGTTGGTAGCGGAAGAGACCCAGTACTTC. This chain uses TRBV10-3 with TRBJ2-5; D assignment may be TRBD1 or TRBD2 (6 bases each). In germline, CDR1 is ENHRY, CDR2 SYGVKD. The CDR3 length is 16 residues.

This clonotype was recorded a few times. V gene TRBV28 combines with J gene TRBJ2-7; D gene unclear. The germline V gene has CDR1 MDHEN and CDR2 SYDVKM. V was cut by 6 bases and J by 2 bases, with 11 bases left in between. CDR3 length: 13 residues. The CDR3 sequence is CASRTLKPYEQYF. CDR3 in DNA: TGTGCCAGCAGGACCCTAAAGCCCTACGAGCAGTACTTC.

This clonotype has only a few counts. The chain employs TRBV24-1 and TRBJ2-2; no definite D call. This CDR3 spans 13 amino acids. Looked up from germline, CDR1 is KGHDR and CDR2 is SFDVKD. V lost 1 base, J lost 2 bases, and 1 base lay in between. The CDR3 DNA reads TGTGCCACCAGTGATTTCAACACCGGGGAGCTGTTTTTT. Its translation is CATSDFNTGELFF.

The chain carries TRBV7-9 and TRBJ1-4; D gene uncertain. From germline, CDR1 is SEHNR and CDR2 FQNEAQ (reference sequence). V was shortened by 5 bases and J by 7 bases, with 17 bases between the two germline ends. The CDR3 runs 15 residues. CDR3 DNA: TGTGCCAGCAGCCCTATGACTGGGATCGGTGAAAAACTGTTTTTT. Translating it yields CASSPMTGIGEKLFF. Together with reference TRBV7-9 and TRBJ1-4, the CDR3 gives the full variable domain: DTGVSQNPRHKITKRGQNVTFRCDPISEHNRLYWYRQTLGQGPEFLTYFQNEAQLEKSRLLSDRFSAERPKGSFSTLEIQRTEQGDSAMYLCASSPMTGIGEKLFFGSGTQLSVL.

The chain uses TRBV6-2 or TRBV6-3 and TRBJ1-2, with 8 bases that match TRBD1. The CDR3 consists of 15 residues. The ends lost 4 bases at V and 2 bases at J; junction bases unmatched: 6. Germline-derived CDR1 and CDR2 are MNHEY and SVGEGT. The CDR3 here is CASSLRTGFNYGYTF. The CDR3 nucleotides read TGTGCCAGCAGTTTACGGACAGGGTTCAACTATGGCTACACCTTC.

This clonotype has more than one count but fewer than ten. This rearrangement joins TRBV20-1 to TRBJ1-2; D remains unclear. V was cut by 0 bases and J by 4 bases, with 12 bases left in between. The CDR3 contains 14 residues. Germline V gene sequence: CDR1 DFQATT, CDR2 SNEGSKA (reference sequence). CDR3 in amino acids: CSARDWEGSYGYTF. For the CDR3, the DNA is TGCAGTGCTAGAGATTGGGAGGGATCCTATGGCTACACCTTC.

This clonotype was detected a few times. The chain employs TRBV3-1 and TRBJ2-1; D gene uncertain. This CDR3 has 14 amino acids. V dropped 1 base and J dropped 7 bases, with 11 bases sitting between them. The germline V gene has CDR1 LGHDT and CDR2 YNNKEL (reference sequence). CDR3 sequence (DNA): TGTGCCAGCAGCCAAGCGGCTGGACGGAATGAGCAGTTCTTC. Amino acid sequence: CASSQAAGRNEQFF.

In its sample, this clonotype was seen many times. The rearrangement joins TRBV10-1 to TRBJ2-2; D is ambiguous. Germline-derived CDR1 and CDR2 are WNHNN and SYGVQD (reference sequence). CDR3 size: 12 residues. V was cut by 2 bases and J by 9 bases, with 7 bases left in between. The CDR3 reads CASSETQRELFF. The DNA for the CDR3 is TGCGCCAGCAGTGAGACCCAGAGGGAGCTGTTTTTT.

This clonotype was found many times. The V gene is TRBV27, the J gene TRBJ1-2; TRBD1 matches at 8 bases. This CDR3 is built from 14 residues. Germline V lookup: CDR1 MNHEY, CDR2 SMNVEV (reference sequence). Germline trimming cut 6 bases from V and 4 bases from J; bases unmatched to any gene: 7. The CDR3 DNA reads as TGTGCCAGCAGCCAGGGGGCTAACTTCTATGGCTACACCTTC. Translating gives CASSQGANFYGYTF.

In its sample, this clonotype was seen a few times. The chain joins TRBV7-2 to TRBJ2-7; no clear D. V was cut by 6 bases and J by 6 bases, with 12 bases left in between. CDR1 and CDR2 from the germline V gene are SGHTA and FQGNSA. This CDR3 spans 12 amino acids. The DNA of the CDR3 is TGTGCCAGCAGTCGTGGACCCCTCGAGCAGTACTTC. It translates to CASSRGPLEQYF.

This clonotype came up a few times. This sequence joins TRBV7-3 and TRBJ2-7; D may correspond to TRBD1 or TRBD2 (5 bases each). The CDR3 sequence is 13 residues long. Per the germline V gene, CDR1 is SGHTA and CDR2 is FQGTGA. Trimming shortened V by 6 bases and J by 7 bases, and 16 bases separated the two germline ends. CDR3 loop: CASSSMRAGEQYF. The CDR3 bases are TGTGCCAGCAGTTCGATGCGGGCAGGGGAGCAGTACTTC. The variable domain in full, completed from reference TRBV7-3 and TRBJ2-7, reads GAGVSQTPSNKVTEKGKYVELRCDPISGHTALYWYRQSLGQGPEFLIYFQGTGAADDSGLPNDRFFAVRPEGSVSTLKIQRTERGDSAVYLCASSSMRAGEQYFGPGTRLTVT.

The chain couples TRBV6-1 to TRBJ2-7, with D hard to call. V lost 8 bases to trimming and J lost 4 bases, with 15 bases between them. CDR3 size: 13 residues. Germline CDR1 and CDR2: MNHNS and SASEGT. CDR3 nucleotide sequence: TGTGCCAGCGGGCTGACGGAAAGATACGAGCAGTACTTC. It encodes CASGLTERYEQYF.

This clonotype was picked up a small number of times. CDR3: CASSLGPQETQYF. As DNA, the CDR3 is TGTGCCAGCAGCTTAGGACCCCAAGAGACCCAGTACTTC. The rearrangement links TRBV7-2 to TRBJ2-5; D call uncertain. The CDR3 is 13 residues long. From germline, CDR1 is SGHTA and CDR2 FQGNSA. V was cut by 1 base and J by 1 base, with 4 bases left in between. Supplemented by reference TRBV7-2 and TRBJ2-5, the full variable domain reads GAGVSQSPSNKVTEKGKDVELRCDPISGHTALYWYRQSLGQGLEFLIYFQGNSAPDKSGLPSDRFSAERTGGSVSTLTIQRTQQEDSAVYLCASSLGPQETQYFGPGTRLLVL.

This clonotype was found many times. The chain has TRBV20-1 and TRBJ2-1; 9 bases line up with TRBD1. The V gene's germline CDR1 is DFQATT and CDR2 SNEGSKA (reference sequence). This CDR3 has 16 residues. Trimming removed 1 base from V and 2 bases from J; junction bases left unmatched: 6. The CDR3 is CSARARTGVTYNEQFF. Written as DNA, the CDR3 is TGCAGTGCTAGAGCACGGACAGGGGTAACCTACAATGAGCAGTTCTTC.

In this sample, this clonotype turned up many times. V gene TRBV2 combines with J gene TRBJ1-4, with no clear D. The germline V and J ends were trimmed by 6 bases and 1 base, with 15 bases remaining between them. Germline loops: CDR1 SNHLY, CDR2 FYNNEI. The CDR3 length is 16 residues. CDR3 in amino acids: CASRKQTGKTNEKLFF. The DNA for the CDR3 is TGTGCCAGCAGAAAGCAGACGGGAAAAACTAATGAAAAACTGTTTTTT.

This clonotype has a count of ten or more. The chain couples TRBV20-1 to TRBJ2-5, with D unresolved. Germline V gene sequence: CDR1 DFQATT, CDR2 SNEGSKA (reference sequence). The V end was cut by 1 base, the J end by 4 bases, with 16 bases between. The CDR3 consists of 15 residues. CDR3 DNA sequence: TGCAGTGCTAGAGCTCCTTTGCGGTCCCGAGAGACCCAGTACTTC. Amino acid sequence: CSARAPLRSRETQYF.

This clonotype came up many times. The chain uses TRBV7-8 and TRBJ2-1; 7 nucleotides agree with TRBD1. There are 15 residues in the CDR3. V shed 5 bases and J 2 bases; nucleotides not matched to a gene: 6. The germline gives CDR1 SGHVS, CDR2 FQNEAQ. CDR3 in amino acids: CASSSRQGPYNEQFF. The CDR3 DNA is TGTGCCAGCAGCAGTAGACAGGGACCCTACAATGAGCAGTTCTTC.